This is a list of T cell receptor beta chains from one sample in a study of early T cells in non-severe SARS-CoV-2 infection. TCRdb itself ran the 5' RACE reads through MiXCR, one entry per CDR3 protein. This sample carries under 45,000 distinct CDR3 sequences, about a tenth of them seen once, and the ten largest clones take roughly 9%. The source material was whole blood. These receptors were taken from an adult who was a healthcare worker with PCR-confirmed SARS-CoV-2 infection or an uninfected control (not recorded which). CDR3s include the opening cysteine and the closing phenylalanine or tryptophan. The D gene is left open where the match is weak. Clone size, where shown, is once, few, many, or a class for clones that have expanded.

CAISESIRAGAREKLFF TGTGCCATCAGTGAGTCGATTCGCGCGGGGGCCCGGGAAAAACTGTTTTTT TRBJ1-4 NA few TRBV10-3
CAISESLAGAQETQYF TGTGCCATCAGTGAGTCACTAGCGGGGGCCCAAGAGACCCAGTACTTC TRBJ2-5 TRBD2 many TRBV10-3
CASSYSSYNERFF TGTGCCAGCAGCTATTCCTCCTACAATGAGCGGTTCTTC TRBJ2-1 NA many TRBV7-2
CASSRQGRTDTQYF TGTGCCAGCAGTAGACAGGGCAGGACAGATACGCAGTATTTT TRBJ2-3 TRBD1 NA TRBV12-3/TRBV12-4
CSVAGRSNF TGCAGCGTTGCGGGGAGATCTAATTTT TRBJ1-1 NA NA TRBV29-1
CASSLVSSGGHPLQETQYF TGTGCCAGCAGCTTAGTCTCTAGCGGGGGGCATCCCCTCCAAGAGACCCAGTACTTC TRBJ2-5 TRBD2 NA TRBV7-2
CASSATRGSGALSANTGELFF TGCGCCAGCAGCGCTACAAGGGGGTCTGGGGCCTTGAGCGCGAACACCGGGGAGCTGTTTTTT TRBJ2-2 NA many TRBV4-1
CASRSSYEQYF TGTGCCAGCAGGAGCTCCTACGAGCAGTACTTC TRBJ2-7 NA few TRBV27
CASSTRGPIYEQYF TGTGCCAGCAGCACAAGGGGACCGATCTACGAGCAGTACTTC TRBJ2-7 NA many TRBV28
CASSLDRVDYGYTF TGTGCCAGCAGCTTGGACAGGGTCGACTATGGCTACACCTTC TRBJ1-2 NA NA TRBV5-5
CASSVAPSGGAADTQYF TGTGCCAGCAGCGTAGCTCCGAGCGGGGGGGCAGCAGATACGCAGTATTTT TRBJ2-3 TRBD2 many TRBV9
CASSYEGEKLFF TGTGCCAGCAGTTACGAAGGCGAAAAACTGTTTTTT TRBJ1-4 NA NA TRBV6-6
CASSFGDTEAFF TGTGCCAGCAGTTTTGGGGACACTGAAGCTTTCTTT TRBJ1-1 NA few TRBV27
CASNAGTSYNEQFF TGTGCCAGCAATGCCGGGACTAGCTACAATGAGCAGTTCTTC TRBJ2-1 TRBD2 few TRBV27
CSTSPGNGYGDTQYF TGCAGCACCTCACCGGGCAACGGCTATGGAGATACGCAGTATTTT TRBJ2-3 NA many TRBV29-1
CASSVELAGRVFF TGTGCCAGCAGCGTAGAACTAGCGGGGCGTGTGTTCTTC TRBJ2-1 TRBD2 NA TRBV9
CASSPKAGRLTRSANEQFF TGTGCCAGCAGCCCTAAGGCAGGTCGACTGACTCGGTCAGCTAATGAGCAGTTCTTC TRBJ2-1 NA few TRBV7-3
CAIADRGRADTQYF TGTGCCATCGCAGACAGGGGGCGCGCGGATACGCAGTATTTT TRBJ2-3 TRBD1 few TRBV19
CASTRQETQYF TGTGCCAGCACCCGCCAAGAGACCCAGTACTTC TRBJ2-5 NA few TRBV6-2/TRBV6-3
CASSLSLDGGDEQFF TGTGCCAGCAGTTTATCCCTCGACGGGGGGGATGAGCAGTTCTTC TRBJ2-1 TRBD2 many TRBV27
CASETGARVGTDTQYF TGTGCCAGCGAAACTGGGGCGAGGGTAGGAACAGATACGCAGTATTTT TRBJ2-3 NA many TRBV12-3/TRBV12-4
CASSQAPGSAYEQYF TGTGCCAGCAGCCAAGCACCAGGGTCCGCCTACGAGCAGTACTTC TRBJ2-7 NA few TRBV7-2
CASSNASSGRLYGYTF TGTGCCAGCAGCAACGCATCTTCAGGGAGATTGTATGGCTACACCTTC TRBJ1-2 NA medium-sized TRBV11-1
CASSFDSETQYF TGCGCCAGCAGCTTTGATTCGGAGACCCAGTACTTC TRBJ2-5 NA many TRBV5-1
CASSLGGQETQYF TGTGCCAGCAGTTTGGGGGGCCAAGAGACCCAGTACTTC TRBJ2-5 NA many TRBV12-3/TRBV12-4
CATSLSDNIQYF TGTGCCACCAGTCTTTCGGACAACATTCAGTACTTC TRBJ2-4 NA NA TRBV24-1
CASSFPDPKQFF TGTGCCAGCAGCTTTCCCGATCCGAAGCAGTTCTTC TRBJ2-1 NA NA TRBV6-2/TRBV6-3
CASSPGLVTNEKLFF TGCGCCAGCAGCCCAGGACTGGTAACTAATGAAAAACTGTTTTTT TRBJ1-4 NA NA TRBV5-1
CASNRDRASPLHF TGTGCCAGCAACCGGGACAGGGCTTCACCCCTCCACTTT TRBJ1-6 TRBD1 NA TRBV2
CSASGRAPNIQYF TGCAGTGCTAGTGGGAGGGCGCCAAACATTCAGTACTTC TRBJ2-4 TRBD2 many TRBV20-1
CASSPDRAGMNTEAFF TGTGCCAGCTCACCAGATCGGGCAGGGATGAACACTGAAGCTTTCTTT TRBJ1-1 NA few TRBV18
CASSPGPGPIKLLDNEQFF TGTGCCAGCTCACCGGGGCCCGGGCCCATAAAGCTCCTAGACAATGAGCAGTTCTTC TRBJ2-1 NA many TRBV18
CASSLTRRWVQPPTF TGTGCCAGCAGCTTAACCCGAAGATGGGTACAGCCACCAACCTTC TRBJ1-2 NA NA TRBV7-3
CASSFLVDGRGSGNTIYF TGTGCCAGCAGTTTCTTGGTCGACGGAAGGGGCTCTGGAAACACCATATATTTT TRBJ1-3 NA few TRBV27
CASSLLSAINQPQHF TGTGCCAGCAGCTTACTTTCGGCGATCAATCAGCCCCAGCATTTT TRBJ1-5 NA NA TRBV7-6
CASRPPGTRTYEQYF TGTGCCAGCAGGCCACCGGGGACTAGGACCTACGAGCAGTACTTC TRBJ2-7 TRBD2 NA TRBV7-2
CASSISGGLGTRKLFF TGTGCCAGCTCGATATCGGGGGGCCTAGGGACCAGAAAACTGTTTTTT TRBJ1-4 NA NA TRBV13
CSARQGSSYEQYF TGCAGCGCTCGACAGGGGAGCTCCTACGAGCAGTACTTC TRBJ2-7 TRBD1 medium-sized TRBV29-1
CASIPGRDRVNYGYTF TGTGCCAGTATCCCAGGCCGGGACAGGGTTAACTATGGCTACACCTTC TRBJ1-2 TRBD1 few TRBV19
CASSRTGLTDTQYF TGTGCCAGCAGTAGGACAGGGCTCACAGATACGCAGTATTTT TRBJ2-3 TRBD1 few TRBV27
CASSIDDGAGGAYNEQFF TGTGCCAGTAGTATAGATGATGGGGCAGGGGGTGCCTACAATGAGCAGTTCTTC TRBJ2-1 TRBD1 many TRBV19
CASSIELPGQGPSEQYF TGTGCCAGCAGTATTGAACTACCGGGACAGGGACCGAGTGAGCAGTACTTC TRBJ2-7 TRBD1 NA TRBV27
CASSITGVSPLHF TGTGCCAGCAGCATCACAGGGGTTTCACCCCTCCACTTT TRBJ1-6 TRBD1 many TRBV7-8
CSAERGGNQPQHF TGCAGTGCTGAGCGAGGGGGCAATCAGCCCCAGCATTTT TRBJ1-5 NA many TRBV20-1
CASSLYQETQYF TGTGCCAGCAGCCTGTACCAAGAGACCCAGTACTTC TRBJ2-5 NA many TRBV7-9
CASSVGGSSPLHF TGTGCCAGCAGTGTAGGGGGAAGTTCACCCCTCCACTTT TRBJ1-6 NA many TRBV2
CASSSTGMNTEAFF TGTGCCAGCAGCTCCACAGGAATGAACACTGAAGCTTTCTTT TRBJ1-1 NA few TRBV11-3
CASSFSEARSYEQYF TGTGCCAGCAGCTTCAGTGAAGCACGCTCCTACGAGCAGTACTTC TRBJ2-7 NA NA TRBV7-2
CASSERGDQPQHF TGTGCCAGCAGTGAAAGGGGCGATCAGCCCCAGCATTTT TRBJ1-5 NA many TRBV2
CASSLKGNQPQHF TGTGCCAGCAGCTTAAAGGGAAATCAGCCCCAGCATTTT TRBJ1-5 NA few TRBV11-3
CATQAPGRGRRNQPQHF TGTGCCACCCAAGCACCGGGCAGGGGTAGGCGCAATCAGCCCCAGCATTTT TRBJ1-5 NA many TRBV6-1
CASSQDAVYWSAQYF TGCGCCAGCAGCCAAGATGCGGTATACTGGTCGGCCCAGTACTTC TRBJ2-5 NA NA TRBV4-3
CASSRKVDTEAFF TGTGCCAGCAGCCGAAAGGTTGACACTGAAGCTTTCTTT TRBJ1-1 NA few TRBV3-1